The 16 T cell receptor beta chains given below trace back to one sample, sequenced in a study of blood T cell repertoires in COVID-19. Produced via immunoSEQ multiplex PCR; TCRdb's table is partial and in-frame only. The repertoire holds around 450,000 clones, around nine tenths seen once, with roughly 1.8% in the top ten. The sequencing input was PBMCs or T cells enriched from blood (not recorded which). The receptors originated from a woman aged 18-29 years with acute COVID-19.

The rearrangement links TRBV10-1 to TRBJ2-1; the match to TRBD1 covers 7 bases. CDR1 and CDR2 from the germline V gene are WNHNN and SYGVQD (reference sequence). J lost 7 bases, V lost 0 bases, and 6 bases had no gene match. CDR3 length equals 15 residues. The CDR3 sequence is CASSESVTQGNEQFF. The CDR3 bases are TGCGCCAGCAGTGAGTCGGTGACACAGGGGAATGAGCAGTTCTTC.

The CDR3 region is CASSPTATSSIQYF. The CDR3, as DNA: TGTGCCAGCAGCCCAACCGCTACTAGTTCCATTCAGTACTTC. The V gene is TRBV11-2, the J gene TRBJ2-4; the D gene is possibly TRBD2 (5 bases). This CDR3 has 14 residues. V lost 5 bases and J lost 9, with 17 bases in between. The germline gives CDR1 SGHAT, CDR2 FQNNGV.

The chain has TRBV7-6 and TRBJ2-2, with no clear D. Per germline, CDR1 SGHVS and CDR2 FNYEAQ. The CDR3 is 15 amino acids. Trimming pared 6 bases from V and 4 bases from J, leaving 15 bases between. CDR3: CASSSVGPTTGELFF. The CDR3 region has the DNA TGTGCCAGCAGTTCGGTCGGTCCTACCACCGGGGAGCTGTTTTTT.

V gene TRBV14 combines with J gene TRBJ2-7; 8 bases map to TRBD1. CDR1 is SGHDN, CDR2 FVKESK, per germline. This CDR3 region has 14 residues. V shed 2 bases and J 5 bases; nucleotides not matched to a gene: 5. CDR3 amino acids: CASSQPGQGHEQYF. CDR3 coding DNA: TGTGCCAGCAGCCAACCCGGACAGGGTCACGAGCAGTACTTC.

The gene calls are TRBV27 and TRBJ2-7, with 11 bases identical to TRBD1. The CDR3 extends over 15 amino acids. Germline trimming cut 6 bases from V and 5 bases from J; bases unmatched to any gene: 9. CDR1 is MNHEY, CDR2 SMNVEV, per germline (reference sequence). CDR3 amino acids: CASRLTGTGGHEQYF. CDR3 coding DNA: TGTGCCAGCAGGCTAACCGGGACAGGGGGGCACGAGCAGTACTTC.

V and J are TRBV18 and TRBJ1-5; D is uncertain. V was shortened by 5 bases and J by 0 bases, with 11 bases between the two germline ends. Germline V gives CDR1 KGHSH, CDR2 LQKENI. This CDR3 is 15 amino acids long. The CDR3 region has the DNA TGTGCCAGCTCAGGTTCCAGTGGTAGCAATCAGCCCCAGCATTTT. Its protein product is CASSGSSGSNQPQHF.

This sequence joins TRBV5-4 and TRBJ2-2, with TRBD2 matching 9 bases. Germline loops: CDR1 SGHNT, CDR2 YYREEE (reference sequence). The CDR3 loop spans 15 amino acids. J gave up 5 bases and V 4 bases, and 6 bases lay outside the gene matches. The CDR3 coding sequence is TGTGCCAGCAGCGGTAGCGGGAGACATACCGGGGAGCTGTTTTTT. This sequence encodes CASSGSGRHTGELFF.

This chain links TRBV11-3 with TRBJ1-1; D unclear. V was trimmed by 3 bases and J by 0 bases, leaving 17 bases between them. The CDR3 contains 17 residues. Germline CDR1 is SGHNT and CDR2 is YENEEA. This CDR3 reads CASSFNQFPDMNTEAFF. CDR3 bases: TGTGCCAGCAGCTTCAACCAGTTCCCCGACATGAACACTGAAGCTTTCTTT.

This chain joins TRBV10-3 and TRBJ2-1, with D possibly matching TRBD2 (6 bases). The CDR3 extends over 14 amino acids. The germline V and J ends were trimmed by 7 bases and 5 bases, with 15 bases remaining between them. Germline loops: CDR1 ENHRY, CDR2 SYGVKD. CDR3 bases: TGTGCCATCACCGAGTCGGGAGCTCACAATGAGCAGTTCTTC. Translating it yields CAITESGAHNEQFF.

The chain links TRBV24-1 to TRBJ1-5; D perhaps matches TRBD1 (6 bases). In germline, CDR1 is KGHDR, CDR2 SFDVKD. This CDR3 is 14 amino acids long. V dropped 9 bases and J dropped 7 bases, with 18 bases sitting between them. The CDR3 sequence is CATGTQGFQQPQHF. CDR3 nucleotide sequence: TGTGCCACCGGTACGCAGGGGTTCCAGCAGCCCCAGCATTTT.

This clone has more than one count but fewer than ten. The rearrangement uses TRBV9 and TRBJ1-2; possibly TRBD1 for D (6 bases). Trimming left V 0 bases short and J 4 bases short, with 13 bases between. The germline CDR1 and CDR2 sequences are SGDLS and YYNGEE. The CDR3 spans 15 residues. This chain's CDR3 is CASSVGGDRSYGYTF. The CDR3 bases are TGTGCCAGCAGCGTAGGAGGAGACAGGAGCTATGGCTACACCTTC.

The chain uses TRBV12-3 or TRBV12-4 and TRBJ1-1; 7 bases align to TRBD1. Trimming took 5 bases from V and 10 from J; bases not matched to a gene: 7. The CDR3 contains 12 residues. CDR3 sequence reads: CASSEDRRGAFF. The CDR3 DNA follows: TGTGCCAGCAGTGAGGACAGGAGGGGAGCTTTCTTT.

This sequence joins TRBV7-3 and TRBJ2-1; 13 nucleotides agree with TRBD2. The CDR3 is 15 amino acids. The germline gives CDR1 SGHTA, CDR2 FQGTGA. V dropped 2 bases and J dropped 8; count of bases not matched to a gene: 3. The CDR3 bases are TGTGCCAGCAGCTTAGGACTAGCGGGGGCCTATGAGCAGTTCTTC. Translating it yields CASSLGLAGAYEQFF.

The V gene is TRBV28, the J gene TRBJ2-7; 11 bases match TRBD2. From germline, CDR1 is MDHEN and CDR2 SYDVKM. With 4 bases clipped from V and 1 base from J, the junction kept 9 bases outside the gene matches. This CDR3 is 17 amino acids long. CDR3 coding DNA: TGTGCCAGCAGTTCCCGATTTGGACTAGCGGGTTCCTACGAGCAGTACTTC. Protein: CASSSRFGLAGSYEQYF.

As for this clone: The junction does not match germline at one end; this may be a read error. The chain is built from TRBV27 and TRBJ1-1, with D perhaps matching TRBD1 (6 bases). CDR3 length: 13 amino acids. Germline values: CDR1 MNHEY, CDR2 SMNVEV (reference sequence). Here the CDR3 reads CASSPTRGGLTNF. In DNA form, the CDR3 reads TGTGCCAGCAGTCCAACCCGGGGGGGGCTGACGAATTTT.

CDR3 nucleotides: TGTGCCAGCAGCCGACCGGGACAGTATGGCTACACCTTC. It encodes CASSRPGQYGYTF. This chain uses TRBV3-1 (or the pseudogene TRBV3-2) with TRBJ1-2; 7 bases are shared with TRBD1. Trimming cost V 4 bases and J 5 bases; bases outside gene matches: 4. This CDR3 region has 13 residues. CDR1 is LGHDT, CDR2 YNNKEL, per germline (reference sequence).